The T cell receptor (beta chain) under discussion was sequenced for a study of cytomegalovirus exposure and HLA in healthy donors. General study points: As immune exposure information, only CMV serostatus was available. Reports described diagnosis of cytomegalovirus status by the classifier as highly specific and sensitive. In most subjects, TCR beta sequences reportedly gave accurate predictions of HLA-A and HLA-B alleles.

Germline loops: CDR1 SEHNR, CDR2 FQNEAQ (reference sequence). J lost 1 base, V lost 5 bases, and 4 bases had no gene match. The CDR3 length is 15 residues. Researchers ran the PCR with 60 Vbeta and 13 Jbeta primers. Produced via immunoSEQ multiplex PCR; TCRdb's table is partial and in-frame only. The sample holds some 200,000 clones, around 80% seen once. There are a few counts of this clone. What it binds is not known. The sequence was obtained from a man in his late teens or twenties in good health and CMV-seronegative. The sequencing sample was made of PBMCs. This chain uses TRBV7-9 with TRBJ2-1; 8 bases fit TRBD2. The DNA of the CDR3 is TGTGCCAGCAGCGTCGCGGGAGGTTCCTACAATGAGCAGTTCTTC. This translates into CASSVAGGSYNEQFF.